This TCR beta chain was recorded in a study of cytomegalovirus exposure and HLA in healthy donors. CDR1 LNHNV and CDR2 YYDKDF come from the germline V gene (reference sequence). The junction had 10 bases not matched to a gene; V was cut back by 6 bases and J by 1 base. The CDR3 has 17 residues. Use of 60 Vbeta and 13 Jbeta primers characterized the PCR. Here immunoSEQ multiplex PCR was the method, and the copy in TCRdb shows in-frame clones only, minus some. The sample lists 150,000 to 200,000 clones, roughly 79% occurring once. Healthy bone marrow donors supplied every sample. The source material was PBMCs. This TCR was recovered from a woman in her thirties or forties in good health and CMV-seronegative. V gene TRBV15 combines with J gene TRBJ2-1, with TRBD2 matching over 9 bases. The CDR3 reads CATSSDRLAGSYNEQFF. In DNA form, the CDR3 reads TGTGCCACCAGTAGTGATCGTCTAGCGGGGTCCTACAATGAGCAGTTCTTC.